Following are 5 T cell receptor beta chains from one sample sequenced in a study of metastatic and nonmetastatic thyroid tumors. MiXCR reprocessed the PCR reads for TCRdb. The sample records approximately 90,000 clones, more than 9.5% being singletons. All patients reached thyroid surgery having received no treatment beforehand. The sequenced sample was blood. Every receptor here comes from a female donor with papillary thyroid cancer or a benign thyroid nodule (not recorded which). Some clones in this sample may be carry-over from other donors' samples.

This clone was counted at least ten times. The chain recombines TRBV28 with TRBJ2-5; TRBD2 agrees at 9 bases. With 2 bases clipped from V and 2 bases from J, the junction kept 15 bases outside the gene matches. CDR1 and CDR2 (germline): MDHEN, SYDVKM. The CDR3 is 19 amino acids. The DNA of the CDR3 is TGTGCCAGCAGTTTAACCGCCGGGGGGCTAGCGGGGTCTCAAGAGACCCAGTACTTC. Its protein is CASSLTAGGLAGSQETQYF.

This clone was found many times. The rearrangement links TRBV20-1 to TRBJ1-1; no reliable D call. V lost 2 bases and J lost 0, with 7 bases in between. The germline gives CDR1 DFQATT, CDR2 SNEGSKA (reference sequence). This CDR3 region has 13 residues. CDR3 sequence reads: CSARPRMNTEAFF. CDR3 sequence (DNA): TGCAGTGCTAGACCGAGAATGAACACTGAAGCTTTCTTT.

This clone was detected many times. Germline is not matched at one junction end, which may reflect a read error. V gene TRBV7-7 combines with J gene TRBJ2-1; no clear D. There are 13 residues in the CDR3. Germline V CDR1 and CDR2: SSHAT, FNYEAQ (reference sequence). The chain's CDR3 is CASSLRGRDEQFF. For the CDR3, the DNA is TGTGCTAGCAGCTTACGAGGTCGGGATGAGCAGTTCTTC.

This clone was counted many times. CDR3 nucleotide sequence: TGTGCCAGCAGCCCAGGGATCTACTATGGCTACACCTTC. Residues: CASSPGIYYGYTF. The chain recombines TRBV7-9 with TRBJ1-2; a possible D gene is TRBD1 (5 bases). Germline loops: CDR1 SEHNR, CDR2 FQNEAQ (reference sequence). The CDR3 sequence is 13 residues long. V was clipped by 5 bases and J by 3 bases, with 10 bases between them. The full variable domain, its missing parts supplied by reference TRBV7-9 and TRBJ1-2, is DTGVSQNPRHKITKRGQNVTFRCDPISEHNRLYWYRQTLGQGPEFLTYFQNEAQLEKSRLLSDRFSAERPKGSFSTLEIQRTEQGDSAMYLCASSPGIYYGYTFGSGTRLTVV.

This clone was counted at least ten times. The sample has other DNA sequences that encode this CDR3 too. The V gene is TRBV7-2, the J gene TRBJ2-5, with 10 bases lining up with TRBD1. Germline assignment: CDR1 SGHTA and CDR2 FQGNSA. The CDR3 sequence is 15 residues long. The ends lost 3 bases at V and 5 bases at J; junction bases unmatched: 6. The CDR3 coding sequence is TGTGCCAGCAGCTTTGACAGGGGGCGCGGGGAGACCCAGTACTTC. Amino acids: CASSFDRGRGETQYF.